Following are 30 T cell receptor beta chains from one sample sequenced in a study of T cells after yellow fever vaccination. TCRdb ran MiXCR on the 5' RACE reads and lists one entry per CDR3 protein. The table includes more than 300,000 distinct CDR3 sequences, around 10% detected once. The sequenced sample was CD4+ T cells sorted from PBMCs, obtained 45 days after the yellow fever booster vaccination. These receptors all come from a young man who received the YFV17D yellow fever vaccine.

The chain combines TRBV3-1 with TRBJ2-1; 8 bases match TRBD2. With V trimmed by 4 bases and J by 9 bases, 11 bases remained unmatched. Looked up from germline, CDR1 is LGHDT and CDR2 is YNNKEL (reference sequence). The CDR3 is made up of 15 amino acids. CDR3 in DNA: TGTGCCAGCAGCCTGCCCGGGACTAGTATCGGTGAGCAGTTCTTC. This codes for CASSLPGTSIGEQFF.

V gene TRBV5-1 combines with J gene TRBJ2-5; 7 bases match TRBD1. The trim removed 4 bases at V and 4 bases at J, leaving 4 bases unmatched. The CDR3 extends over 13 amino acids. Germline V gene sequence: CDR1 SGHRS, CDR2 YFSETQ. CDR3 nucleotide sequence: TGCGCCAGCAGCGTCGGACAGGTAGAGACCCAGTACTTC. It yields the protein CASSVGQVETQYF.

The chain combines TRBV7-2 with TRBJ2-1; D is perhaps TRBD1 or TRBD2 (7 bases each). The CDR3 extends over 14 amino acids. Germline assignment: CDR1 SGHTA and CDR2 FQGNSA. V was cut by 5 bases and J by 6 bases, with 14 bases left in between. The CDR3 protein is CASSKQGRVNEQFF. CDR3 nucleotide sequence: TGTGCCAGCAGCAAACAGGGGAGGGTCAATGAGCAGTTCTTC.

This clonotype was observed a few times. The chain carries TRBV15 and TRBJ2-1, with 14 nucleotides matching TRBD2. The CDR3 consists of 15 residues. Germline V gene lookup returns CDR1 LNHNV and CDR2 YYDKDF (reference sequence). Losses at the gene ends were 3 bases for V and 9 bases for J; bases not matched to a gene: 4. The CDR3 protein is CATSRGTSGGFEQFF. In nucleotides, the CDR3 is TGTGCCACCAGCAGGGGGACTAGCGGGGGATTTGAGCAGTTCTTC. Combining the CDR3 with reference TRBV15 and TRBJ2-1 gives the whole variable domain DAMVIQNPRYQVTQFGKPVTLSCSQTLNHNVMYWYQQKSSQAPKLLFHYYDKDFNNEADTPDNFQSRRPNTSFCFLDIRSPGLGDTAMYLCATSRGTSGGFEQFFGPGTRLTVL.

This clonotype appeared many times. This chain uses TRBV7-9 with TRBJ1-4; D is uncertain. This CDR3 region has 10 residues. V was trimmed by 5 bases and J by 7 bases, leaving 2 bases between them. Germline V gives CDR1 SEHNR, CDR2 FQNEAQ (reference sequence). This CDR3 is CASSGEKLFF. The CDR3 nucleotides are TGTGCCAGCAGCGGTGAAAAACTGTTTTTT.

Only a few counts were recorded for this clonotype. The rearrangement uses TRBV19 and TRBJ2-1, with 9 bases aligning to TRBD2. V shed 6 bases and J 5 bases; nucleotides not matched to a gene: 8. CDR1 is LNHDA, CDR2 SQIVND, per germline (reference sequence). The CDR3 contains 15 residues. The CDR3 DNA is TGTGCCAGTAGACCGAGCGGGGGGCCTCACAATGAGCAGTTCTTC. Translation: CASRPSGGPHNEQFF.

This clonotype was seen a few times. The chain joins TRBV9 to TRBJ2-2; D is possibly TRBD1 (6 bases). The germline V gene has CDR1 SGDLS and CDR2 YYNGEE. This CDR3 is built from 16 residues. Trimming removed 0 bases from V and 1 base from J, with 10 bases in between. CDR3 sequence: CASSVGPGENTGELFF. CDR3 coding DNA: TGTGCCAGCAGCGTAGGTCCAGGGGAGAACACCGGGGAGCTGTTTTTT.

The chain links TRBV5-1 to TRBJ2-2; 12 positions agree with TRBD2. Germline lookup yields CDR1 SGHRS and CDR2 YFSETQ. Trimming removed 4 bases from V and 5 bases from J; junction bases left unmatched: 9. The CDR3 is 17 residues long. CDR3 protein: CASSLRLAGEVTGELFF. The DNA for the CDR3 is TGCGCCAGCAGCCTCAGACTAGCGGGGGAAGTTACCGGGGAGCTGTTTTTT.

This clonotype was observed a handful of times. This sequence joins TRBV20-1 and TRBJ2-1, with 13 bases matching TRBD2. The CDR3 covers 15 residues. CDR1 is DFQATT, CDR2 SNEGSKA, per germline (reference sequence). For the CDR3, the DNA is TGCAGACCACCTTGGGGACTAGCGGGATACAATGAGCAGTTCTTC. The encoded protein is CRPPWGLAGYNEQFF.

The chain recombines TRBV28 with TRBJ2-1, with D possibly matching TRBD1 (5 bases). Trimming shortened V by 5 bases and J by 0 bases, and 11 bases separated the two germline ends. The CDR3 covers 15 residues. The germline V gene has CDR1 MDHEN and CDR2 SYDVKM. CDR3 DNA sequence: TGTGCCAGCAGTCCCCAGGGCGGCTCCTACAATGAGCAGTTCTTC. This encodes CASSPQGGSYNEQFF.

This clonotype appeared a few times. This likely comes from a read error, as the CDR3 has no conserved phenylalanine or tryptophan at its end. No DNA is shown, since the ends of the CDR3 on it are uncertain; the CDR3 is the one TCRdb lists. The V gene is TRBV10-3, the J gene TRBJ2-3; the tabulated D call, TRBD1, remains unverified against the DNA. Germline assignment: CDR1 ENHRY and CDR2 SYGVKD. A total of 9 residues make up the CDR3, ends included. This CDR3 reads CAISRSSGT.

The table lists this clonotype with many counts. The CDR3 loop is CAISESGEQPQHF. The DNA for the CDR3 is TGTGCCATCAGTGAGTCGGGAGAACAGCCCCAGCATTTT. This sequence joins TRBV10-3 and TRBJ1-5; D is ambiguous. The CDR3 covers 13 residues. Germline V CDR1 and CDR2: ENHRY, SYGVKD. Trimming shortened V by 0 bases and J by 7 bases, and 7 bases separated the two germline ends.

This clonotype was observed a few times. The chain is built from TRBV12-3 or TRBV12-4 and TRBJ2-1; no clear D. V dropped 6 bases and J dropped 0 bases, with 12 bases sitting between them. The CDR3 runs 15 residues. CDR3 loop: CASRKTPDSYNEQFF. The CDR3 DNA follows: TGTGCCAGCAGAAAAACGCCAGACTCCTACAATGAGCAGTTCTTC.

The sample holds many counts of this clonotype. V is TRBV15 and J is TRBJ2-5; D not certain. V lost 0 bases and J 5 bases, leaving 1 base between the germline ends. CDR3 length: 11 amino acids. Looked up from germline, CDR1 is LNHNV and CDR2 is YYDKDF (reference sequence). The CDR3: CATSREETQYF. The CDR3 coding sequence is TGTGCCACCAGCAGAGAGGAGACCCAGTACTTC.

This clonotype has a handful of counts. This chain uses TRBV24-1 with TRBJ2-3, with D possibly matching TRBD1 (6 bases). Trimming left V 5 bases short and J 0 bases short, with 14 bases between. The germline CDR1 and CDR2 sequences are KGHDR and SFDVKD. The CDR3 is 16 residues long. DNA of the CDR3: TGTGCCACCAGTGGGGAACAGGGCTCTAGCACAGATACGCAGTATTTT. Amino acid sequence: CATSGEQGSSTDTQYF.

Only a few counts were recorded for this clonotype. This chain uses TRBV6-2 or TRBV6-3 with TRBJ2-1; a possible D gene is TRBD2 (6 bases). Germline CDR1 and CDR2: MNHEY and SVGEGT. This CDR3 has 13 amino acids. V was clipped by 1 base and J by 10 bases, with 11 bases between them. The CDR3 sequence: CASSYLVAGEQFF. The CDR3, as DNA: TGTGCCAGCAGTTACTTGGTGGCGGGAGAGCAGTTCTTC.

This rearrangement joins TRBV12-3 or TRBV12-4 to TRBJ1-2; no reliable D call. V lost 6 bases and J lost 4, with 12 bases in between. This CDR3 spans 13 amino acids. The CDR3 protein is CASSGWQVYGYTF. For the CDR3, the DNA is TGTGCCAGCAGCGGGTGGCAGGTCTATGGCTACACCTTC.

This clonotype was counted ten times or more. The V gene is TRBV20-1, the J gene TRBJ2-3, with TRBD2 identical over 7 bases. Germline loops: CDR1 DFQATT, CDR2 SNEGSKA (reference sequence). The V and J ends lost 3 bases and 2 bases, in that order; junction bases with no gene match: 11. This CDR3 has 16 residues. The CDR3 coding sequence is TGCAGTGCTAGTACGGCGGGGGACTTGGACACAGATACGCAGTATTTT. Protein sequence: CSASTAGDLDTDTQYF.

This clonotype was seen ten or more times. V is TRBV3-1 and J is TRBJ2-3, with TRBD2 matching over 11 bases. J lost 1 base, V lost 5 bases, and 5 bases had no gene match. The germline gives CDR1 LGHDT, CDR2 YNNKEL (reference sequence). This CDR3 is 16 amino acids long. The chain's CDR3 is CASSFVAGGGTDTQYF. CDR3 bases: TGTGCCAGCAGCTTCGTAGCGGGGGGGGGCACAGATACGCAGTATTTT.

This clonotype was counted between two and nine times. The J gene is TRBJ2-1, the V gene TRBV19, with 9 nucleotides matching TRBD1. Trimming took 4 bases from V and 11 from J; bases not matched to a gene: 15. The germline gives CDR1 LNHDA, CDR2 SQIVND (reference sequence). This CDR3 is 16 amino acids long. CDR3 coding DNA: TGTGCCAGTAGTACCCGGACAGGGGCCGCAGGGATTAAGCAGTTCTTC. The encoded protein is CASSTRTGAAGIKQFF.

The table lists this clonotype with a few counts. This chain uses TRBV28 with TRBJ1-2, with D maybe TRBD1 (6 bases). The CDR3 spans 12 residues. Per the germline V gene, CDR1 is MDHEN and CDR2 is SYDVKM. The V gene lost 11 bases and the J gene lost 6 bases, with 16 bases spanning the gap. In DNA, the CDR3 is TGTGCCCTGGGTCGGGGGCGTGATGGCTACACCTTC. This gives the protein CALGRGRDGYTF.

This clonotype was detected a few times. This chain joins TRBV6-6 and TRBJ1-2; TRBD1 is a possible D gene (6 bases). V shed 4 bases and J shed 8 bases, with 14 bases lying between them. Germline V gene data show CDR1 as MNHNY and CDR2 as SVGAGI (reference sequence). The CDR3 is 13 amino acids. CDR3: CASSSTQGEGYTF. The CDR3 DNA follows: TGTGCCAGCAGTTCGACACAGGGTGAGGGCTACACCTTC.

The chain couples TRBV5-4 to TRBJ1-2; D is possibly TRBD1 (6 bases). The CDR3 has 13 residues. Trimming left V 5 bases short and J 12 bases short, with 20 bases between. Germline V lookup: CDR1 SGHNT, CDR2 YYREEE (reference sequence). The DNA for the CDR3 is TGTGCCAGCAGATATCATCGGGGGCTGATTCACACCTTC. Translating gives CASRYHRGLIHTF.

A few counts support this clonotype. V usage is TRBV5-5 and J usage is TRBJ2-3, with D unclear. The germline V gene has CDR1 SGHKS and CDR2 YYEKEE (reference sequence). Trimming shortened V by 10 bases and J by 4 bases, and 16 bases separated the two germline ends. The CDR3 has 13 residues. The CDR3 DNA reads TGTGCCTCACACCTAGGTCTACCAGATACGCAGTATTTT. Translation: CASHLGLPDTQYF.

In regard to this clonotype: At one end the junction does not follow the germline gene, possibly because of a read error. CDR3: CASGFTDTQYF. DNA for the CDR3: TGTGCCAGCGGCTTCACAGATACGCAGTATTTT. The rearrangement joins TRBV7-2 to TRBJ2-3, with D uncertain. The CDR3 length is 11 residues. Looked up from germline, CDR1 is SGHTA and CDR2 is FQGNSA. The variable domain in full, with the rest retrieved from reference TRBV7-2 and TRBJ2-3, is GAGVSQSPSNKVTEKGKDVELRCDPISGHTALYWYRQSLGQGLEFLIYFQGNSAPDKSGLPSDRFSAERTGGSVSTLTIQRTQQEDSAVYLCASGFTDTQYFGPGTRLTVL.

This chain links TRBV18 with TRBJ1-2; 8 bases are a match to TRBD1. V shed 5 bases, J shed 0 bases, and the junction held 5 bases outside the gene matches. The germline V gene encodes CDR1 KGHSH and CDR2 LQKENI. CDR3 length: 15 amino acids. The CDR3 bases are TGTGCCAGCTCAATCGGACAGGGAGCTAACTATGGCTACACCTTC. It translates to CASSIGQGANYGYTF.

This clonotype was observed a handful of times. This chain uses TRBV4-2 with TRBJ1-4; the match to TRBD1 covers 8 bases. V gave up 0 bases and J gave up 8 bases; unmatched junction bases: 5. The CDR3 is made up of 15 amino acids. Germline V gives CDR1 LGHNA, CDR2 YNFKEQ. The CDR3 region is CASSQDPQGAEKLFF. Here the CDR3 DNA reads TGTGCCAGCAGCCAAGATCCCCAGGGGGCGGAAAAACTGTTTTTT.

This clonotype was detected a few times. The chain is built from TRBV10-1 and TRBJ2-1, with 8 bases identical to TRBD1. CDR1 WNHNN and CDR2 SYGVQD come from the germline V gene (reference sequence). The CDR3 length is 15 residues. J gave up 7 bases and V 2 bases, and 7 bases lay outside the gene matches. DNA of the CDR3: TGCGCCAGCAGTGAGATAGGACAGGGCCGGAATGAGCAGTTCTTC. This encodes CASSEIGQGRNEQFF.

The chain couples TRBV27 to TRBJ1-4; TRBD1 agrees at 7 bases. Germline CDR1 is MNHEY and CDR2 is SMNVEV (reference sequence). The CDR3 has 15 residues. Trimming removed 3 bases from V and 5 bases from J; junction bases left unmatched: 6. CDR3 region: CASSFNRGGNEKLFF. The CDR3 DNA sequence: TGTGCCAGCAGTTTTAACAGGGGCGGGAATGAAAAACTGTTTTTT.

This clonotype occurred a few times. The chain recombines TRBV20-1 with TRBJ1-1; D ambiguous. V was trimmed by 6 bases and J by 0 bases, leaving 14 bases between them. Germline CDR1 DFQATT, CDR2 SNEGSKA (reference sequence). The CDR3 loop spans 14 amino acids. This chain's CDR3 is CSAGKRPMNTEAFF. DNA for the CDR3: TGCAGTGCCGGTAAGAGGCCCATGAACACTGAAGCTTTCTTT.